This T cell receptor (beta chain) comes out of a study of cytomegalovirus exposure and HLA in healthy donors. 13 Jbeta primers and 60 Vbeta primers were used for the PCR. The method was immunoSEQ multiplex PCR; TCRdb's version includes in-frame clones alone and lacks a portion of them. The data hold approximately 100,000 clones, with approximately 81% observed a single time. Sequencing input: PBMCs. The receptor was derived from a man aged 40-49 years in good health and CMV-seropositive.

The CDR3 loop is CATGGGLYGYTF. The CDR3 DNA reads as TGTGCCACCGGGGGGGGACTCTATGGCTACACCTTC. The chain employs TRBV28 and TRBJ1-2, with D perhaps TRBD1 (5 bases). The CDR3 has 12 residues. Trimming stripped 10 bases from V and 4 bases from J, with 13 bases between. Germline CDR1 MDHEN, CDR2 SYDVKM.